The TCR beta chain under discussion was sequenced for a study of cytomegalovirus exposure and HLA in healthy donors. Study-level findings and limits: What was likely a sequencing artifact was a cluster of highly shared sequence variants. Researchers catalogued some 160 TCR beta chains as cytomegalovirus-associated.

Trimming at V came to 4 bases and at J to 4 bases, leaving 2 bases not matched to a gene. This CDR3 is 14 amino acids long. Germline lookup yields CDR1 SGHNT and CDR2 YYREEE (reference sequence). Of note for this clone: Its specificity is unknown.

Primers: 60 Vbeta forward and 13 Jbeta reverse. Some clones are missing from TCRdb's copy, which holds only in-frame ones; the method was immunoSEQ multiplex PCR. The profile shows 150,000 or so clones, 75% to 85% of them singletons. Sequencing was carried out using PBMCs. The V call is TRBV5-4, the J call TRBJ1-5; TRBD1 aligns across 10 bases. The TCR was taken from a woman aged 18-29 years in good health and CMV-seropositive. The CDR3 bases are TGTGCCAGCAGCCCGGGACAGGGGAATCAGCCCCAGCATTTT. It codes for CASSPGQGNQPQHF.